This TCR beta chain was identified in a study of cytomegalovirus exposure and HLA in healthy donors. The wider study: Some 85 million unique TCRs from HLA-typed donors were held in an early data release.

Turning to this clone: No antigen is known for it.

Trimming took off 2 bases at V and 1 base at J, with 6 bases between the two ends. From germline, CDR1 is SEHNR and CDR2 FQNEAQ (reference sequence). The CDR3 runs 14 residues. PCR used 60 Vbeta primers and 13 Jbeta primers. Measured with immunoSEQ multiplex PCR; TCRdb has only the in-frame clones, and not every one. The data hold 110,000 to 150,000 clones, with about 78% observed a single time. Points from the study as a whole: In vitro testing confirmed a few CMV-associated chains as specific for CMV antigens.

Sequenced: PBMCs. The sequence came from a man aged 35 to 55 in good health and CMV-seropositive. V is TRBV7-9 and J is TRBJ2-1; the D gene is possibly TRBD1 (5 bases). CDR3 sequence: CASSLQGSYNEQFF. The CDR3 bases are TGTGCCAGCAGCTTACAGGGTTCCTACAATGAGCAGTTCTTC.